These T cell receptor beta chains were read from a single sample in a study of OX40 agonist ivuxolimab in advanced cancers. Clones were read by immunoSEQ multiplex PCR, and TCRdb kept only the in-frame ones, dropping some. The data show around 140,000 clones, less than 95% seen once. Sequencing was performed on CD4+ or CD8+ T cells sorted from blood, taken in a trial of the OX40 agonist ivuxolimab. These receptors all stem from an adult with an advanced solid tumor such as melanoma, head and neck, liver or kidney cancer. CDR3s leave out the opening cysteine and the closing phenylalanine or tryptophan.

>14|TRBV27|TRBJ1-2
ASSRKYRDANYGYT
>13|TRBV7-9|TRBJ1-1
ASSPRTVMNTEAF
>14|TRBV4-1|TRBJ1-6
ASSQESRGLGSPLH
>13|TRBV2|TRBJ2-1
ASNILAGGPGEQF
>13|TRBV7-9|TRBJ2-7
ASTGWTSGSYEQY
>13|TRBV28|TRBJ2-1
ASSLFASAQNEQF
>14|TRBV10-3|TRBJ2-7
AISESFGQGIYEQY
>14|TRBV6-6|TRBJ1-6
ASSYSEGRSNSPLH
>10|TRBV12-5|TRBJ2-3
ASGPTTDTQY
>12|TRBV6-5|TRBJ1-5
ASRAGGNAQPQH
>8|TRBV20-1|TRBJ1-2
SAKGSGYT
>13|TRBV7-9|TRBJ2-7
ASSLGAGGSYEQY
>12|TRBV28|TRBJ2-1
AILSGRMGNEQF
>16|TRBV5-4|TRBJ2-5
ASSHPEEDRGPGETQY
>12|TRBV5-4|TRBJ1-1
ASSLGQGRTEAF
>12|TRBV11-2|TRBJ2-5
ASSLGGSQETQY
>9|TRBV20-1|TRBJ2-7
SYPGSYEQY
>13|TRBV2|TRBJ1-1
ARETGGRGDTEAF
>10|TRBV28|TRBJ2-1
ASSRLYNEQF
>13|TRBV28|TRBJ1-2
ASSSIRGADYGYT
>14|TRBV9|TRBJ1-1
ASSPQGAGMNTEAF
>15|TRBV10-3|TRBJ2-5
AISVRGGGVNVETQY